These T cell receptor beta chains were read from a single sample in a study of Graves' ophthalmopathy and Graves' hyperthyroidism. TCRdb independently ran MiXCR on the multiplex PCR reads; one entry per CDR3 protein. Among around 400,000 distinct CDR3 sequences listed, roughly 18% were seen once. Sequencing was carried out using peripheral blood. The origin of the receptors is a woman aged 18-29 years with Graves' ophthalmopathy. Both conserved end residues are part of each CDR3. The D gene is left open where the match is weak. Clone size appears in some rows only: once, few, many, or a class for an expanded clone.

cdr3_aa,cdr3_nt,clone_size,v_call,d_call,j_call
CASSYSKPVREAFF,TGTGCCAGCAGTTACTCGAAACCTGTTCGTGAAGCTTTCTTT,many,TRBV6-2/TRBV6-3,NA,TRBJ1-1
CASSRGAKNIQYF,TGCGCCAGCAGCCGGGGAGCCAAAAACATTCAGTACTTC,many,TRBV10-2,NA,TRBJ2-4
CSVPRDRAQETQYF,TGCAGCGTCCCCCGGGACAGGGCACAAGAGACCCAGTACTTC,many,TRBV29-1,TRBD1,TRBJ2-5
CASSQRPGQGHTGELFF,TGTGCCAGCAGCCAGCGGCCGGGACAGGGGCACACCGGGGAGCTGTTTTTT,few,TRBV11-1,TRBD1,TRBJ2-2
CASSLSTSAETQYF,TGTGCCAGCAGTTTATCGACTTCTGCAGAGACCCAGTACTTC,NA,TRBV27,NA,TRBJ2-5
CASKLAGDVTDTQYF,TGCGCCAGCAAACTAGCGGGAGATGTCACAGATACGCAGTATTTT,many,TRBV5-1,TRBD2,TRBJ2-3
CASRTEALAEETQYF,TGTGCCAGCAGAACCGAGGCACTAGCGGAAGAGACCCAGTACTTC,many,TRBV13,TRBD2,TRBJ2-5
CASSLARTDTIYF,TGTGCCAGCAGCTTAGCTCGTACAGACACCATATATTTT,many,TRBV7-2,NA,TRBJ1-3
CSARALTSGTYEQYF,TGCAGTGCTAGAGCCCTGACTAGCGGCACCTACGAGCAGTACTTC,many,TRBV20-1,TRBD2,TRBJ2-7
CASSSQGKGEQYF,TGTGCCAGCAGCTCTCAGGGTAAAGGCGAGCAGTACTTC,many,TRBV7-3,NA,TRBJ2-7
CASSYSVFPAGELFF,TGTGCCAGCAGTTACTCGGTGTTTCCTGCTGGGGAGCTGTTTTTT,many,TRBV6-5,NA,TRBJ2-2
CATSDGAEYGYTF,TGTGCCACCAGTGATGGGGCAGAATATGGCTACACCTTC,many,TRBV24-1,NA,TRBJ1-2
CASSQMTEVAYEQYF,TGCGCCAGCAGCCAAATGACGGAGGTCGCCTACGAGCAGTACTTC,NA,TRBV4-3,NA,TRBJ2-7
CASSLGTGDNYGYTF,TGCGCCAGCAGCTTAGGCACAGGAGATAACTATGGCTACACCTTC,many,TRBV5-1,NA,TRBJ1-2
CASSVDEVYNQPQHF,TGTGCCAGCAGCGTTGACGAGGTGTATAATCAGCCCCAGCATTTT,many,TRBV7-3,NA,TRBJ1-5
CASSFGSGELFF,TGCGCCAGCAGCTTTGGGTCCGGGGAGCTGTTTTTT,many,TRBV5-1,NA,TRBJ2-2
CASSLGRTVSYEQYF,TGTGCCAGCAGCCTAGGACGGACAGTCTCCTACGAGCAGTACTTC,many,TRBV7-8,NA,TRBJ2-7
CASSPRGQGASGELFF,TGTGCCAGCAGCCCCAGAGGACAGGGGGCGTCCGGGGAGCTGTTTTTT,many,TRBV11-1,TRBD1,TRBJ2-2
CAISDRTGGAVQPQHF,TGTGCCATCAGTGATAGGACTGGGGGGGCAGTTCAGCCCCAGCATTTT,many,TRBV10-3,NA,TRBJ1-5
CASSYSMAGQNGNTIYF,TGTGCCAGCAGTTACTCGATGGCAGGACAGAACGGAAACACCATATATTTT,NA,TRBV6-2/TRBV6-3,NA,TRBJ1-3
CSAHGRDQETQYF,TGCAGTGCTCATGGACGAGACCAAGAGACCCAGTACTTC,many,TRBV20-1,NA,TRBJ2-5
CATPYSVNTEAFF,TGTGCCACTCCCTACTCGGTGAACACTGAAGCTTTCTTT,many,TRBV6-2/TRBV6-3,NA,TRBJ1-1
CASSLMGPGLNTEAFF,TGTGCCAGCAGCTTAATGGGGCCAGGTTTGAACACTGAAGCTTTCTTT,many,TRBV7-3,NA,TRBJ1-1
CASSAVPGQGYNIQYF,TGTGCCAGCAGCGCAGTCCCCGGACAGGGTTACAACATTCAGTACTTC,many,TRBV7-2,TRBD1,TRBJ2-4
CASSQTPGYEQYF,TGTGCCAGCTCTCAAACACCGGGGTACGAGCAGTACTTC,many,TRBV19,NA,TRBJ2-7
CASSSQRSSVETQYF,TGTGCCAGCAGTTCCCAACGGTCTAGCGTAGAGACCCAGTACTTC,many,TRBV28,NA,TRBJ2-5
CASSAGTGRGTQYF,TGTGCCAGCAGCGCCGGGACAGGGAGGGGGACCCAGTACTTC,once,TRBV11-3,TRBD1,TRBJ2-5
CASSYESYGYTF,TGTGCCAGCAGTTACGAGAGCTATGGCTACACCTTC,many,TRBV6-5,NA,TRBJ1-2
CASSYVASRDRVYEQYF,TGTGCCAGCAGTTACGTGGCTTCCCGGGACAGGGTTTACGAGCAGTACTTC,NA,TRBV6-2/TRBV6-3,TRBD1,TRBJ2-7
CASSLGTTHTEAFF,TGTGCCAGCAGTTTAGGGACAACCCACACTGAAGCTTTCTTT,many,TRBV28,NA,TRBJ1-1
CASSRSSGLDGETQYF,TGTGCCAGCAGCCGATCTAGCGGACTCGATGGAGAGACCCAGTACTTC,NA,TRBV4-2,TRBD2,TRBJ2-5
CASSMLEDLGWVNTEAFF,TGTGCCAGTAGTATGCTGGAAGACCTAGGGTGGGTGAACACTGAAGCTTTCTTT,many,TRBV19,NA,TRBJ1-1
CAISEPRGVSTNTGELFF,TGTGCCATCAGTGAACCTAGGGGGGTGTCGACGAACACCGGGGAGCTGTTTTTT,many,TRBV10-3,NA,TRBJ2-2
CASSTIYGTEAFF,TGTGCCAGCAGTACTATCTACGGCACTGAAGCTTTCTTT,NA,TRBV6-5,NA,TRBJ1-1
CASSDLPGQGKETQYF,TGTGCCAGCAGCGATCTACCGGGACAGGGGAAAGAGACCCAGTACTTC,many,TRBV5-5,TRBD1,TRBJ2-5
CASSPGTGLDTGELFF,TGTGCCAGCAGCCCCGGGACAGGGCTCGACACCGGGGAGCTGTTTTTT,NA,TRBV6-2/TRBV6-3,TRBD1,TRBJ2-2
CASRTTGAGQPQHF,TGTGCCAGCAGAACAACAGGGGCCGGGCAGCCCCAGCATTTT,many,TRBV6-1,TRBD1,TRBJ1-5
CASSIAQGPSYEQYF,TGTGCCAGTAGTATTGCGCAGGGGCCCTCCTACGAGCAGTACTTC,many,TRBV19,NA,TRBJ2-7
CASSFGAGEAFF,TGTGCCAGCTCCTTCGGGGCAGGTGAAGCTTTCTTT,NA,TRBV12-3/TRBV12-4,NA,TRBJ1-1
CASSLVGTSGGALGTQYF,TGTGCCAGCAGCTTAGTCGGGACTAGCGGGGGGGCCCTGGGGACCCAGTACTTC,many,TRBV11-2,TRBD2,TRBJ2-5
CASSYRRRNQPQHF,TGTGCCAGTAGTTATAGGAGGCGAAATCAGCCCCAGCATTTT,many,TRBV19,NA,TRBJ1-5
CASSSKQVYYEQYF,TGCGCCAGCAGCTCAAAACAGGTATACTACGAGCAGTACTTC,many,TRBV5-1,NA,TRBJ2-7
CASSMVPRAGDGYTF,TGTGCCAGTAGTATGGTCCCTCGTGCAGGGGACGGCTACACCTTC,many,TRBV19,NA,TRBJ1-2
CASSTKQGAWKETQYF,TGTGCCAGTAGTACCAAACAGGGGGCATGGAAAGAGACCCAGTACTTC,many,TRBV19,TRBD1,TRBJ2-5
CASSLAGLQGTQYF,TGTGCCAGCAGCTTAGCGGGACTCCAGGGGACCCAGTACTTC,many,TRBV7-6,NA,TRBJ2-5
CSAEKGASYNSPLHF,TGCAGTGCCGAGAAGGGGGCGAGCTATAATTCACCCCTCCACTTT,many,TRBV20-1,TRBD1,TRBJ1-6